This T cell receptor (beta chain) was sequenced in a study of blood T cell repertoires in COVID-19. Study overall: Italy, Spain and the United States were the sources of the convalescent and acute COVID-19 samples.

The data were produced by immunoSEQ multiplex PCR, yet TCRdb's version contains in-frame clones alone and is incomplete. Of some 150,000 clones in the sample, around 81% were seen once. The V gene's germline CDR1 is MDHEN and CDR2 SYDVKM. V gave up 5 bases and J gave up 7 bases; unmatched junction bases: 8. This CDR3 spans 14 amino acids. This clone has just a few counts. This clonotype was obtained from a woman aged 40 to 50 with active or convalescent COVID-19. Sequenced sample: peripheral blood. V is TRBV28 and J is TRBJ2-7; 10 bases fit TRBD2. For the CDR3, the DNA is TGTGCCAGCAGTGGGGCTAGCGGGAGAGGAGAGCAGTACTTC. This sequence encodes CASSGASGRGEQYF.